A single sample is the source of the 14 T cell receptor beta chains below, sequenced in a study of tumor and adjacent non-tumor tissue in lung cancer. A modified ARM-PCR protocol with three rounds of nested PCR amplified TCRbeta. TCRdb independently ran MiXCR on the multiplex PCR reads; one entry per CDR3 protein. The sample has over 85,000 distinct CDR3 sequences; approximately 80% are singletons. The template was RNA from unsorted bulk tissue. Material for sequencing was lung tumor tissue. The receptors were gathered from a man between 65 and 85 years old with non-small cell lung cancer.

The chain links TRBV24-1 to TRBJ1-2; TRBD1 matches at 9 bases. Germline values: CDR1 KGHDR, CDR2 SFDVKD. The CDR3 extends over 16 amino acids. With V trimmed by 3 bases and J by 8 bases, 12 bases remained unmatched. The CDR3 nucleotides are TGTGCCACCAGTGATCATTCCAGGACAGGGGACCGCGGCTACACCTTC. Translated: CATSDHSRTGDRGYTF.

This chain connects TRBV12-3 or TRBV12-4 to TRBJ1-3; perhaps TRBD1 as D (6 bases). The CDR3 has 18 residues. V was trimmed by 5 bases and J by 0 bases, leaving 20 bases between them. The CDR3 sequence is CASSRPDTGIGSGNTIYF. DNA of the CDR3: TGTGCCAGCAGTCGTCCTGATACAGGGATCGGCTCTGGAAACACCATATATTTT.

CDR3 DNA sequence: TGTGCCAGCAGCTCAGTAGGGCTTTTTTCCTACGAGCAGTACTTC. Translation gives CASSSVGLFSYEQYF. The chain uses TRBV11-3 and TRBJ2-7; D is unclear. The CDR3 extends over 15 amino acids. Looked up from germline, CDR1 is SGHNT and CDR2 is YENEEA. With 4 bases removed from V and 1 base from J, the gap between germline ends came to 14 bases.

Note on this clonotype: The junction differs from germline at one of its ends, possibly a read error. This chain uses TRBV28 with TRBJ2-1; 7 bases map to TRBD2. From germline, CDR1 is MDHEN and CDR2 SYDVKM. The CDR3 totals 15 residues. The CDR3 here is CASLRGGSSYDEHFF. CDR3 sequence (DNA): TGTGCCAGCCTTCGCGGCGGGAGTTCCTACGATGAGCACTTCTTC.

Worth noting for this clonotype: A read error may be the cause here, since a much bigger clone is one base away. The V call is TRBV20-1, the J call TRBJ1-2; weak D call: TRBD1 (6 bases). The CDR3 length is 12 residues. Germline-derived CDR1 and CDR2 are DFQATT and SNEGSKA (reference sequence). V dropped 3 bases and J dropped 8 bases, with 13 bases sitting between them. The CDR3: CSARMTGPGYTF. Here the CDR3 DNA reads TGCAGTGCTAGGATGACAGGCCCGGGCTACACCTTC.

The chain uses TRBV24-1 and TRBJ1-6, with D unresolved. Trimming left V 10 bases short and J 5 bases short, with 14 bases between. The CDR3 covers 14 residues. CDR1 is KGHDR and CDR2 is SFDVKD in the germline V gene. CDR3 residues: CATRGSNNNSPLHF. In DNA, the CDR3 is TGTGCCACTAGAGGATCTAATAATAATTCACCCCTCCACTTT.

The chain uses TRBV11-2 and TRBJ1-1; D is uncertain. Trimming took off 9 bases at V and 9 bases at J, with 20 bases between the two ends. This CDR3 region has 13 residues. The germline V gene encodes CDR1 SGHAT and CDR2 FQNNGV. CDR3 nucleotide sequence: TGTGCCAGTAACTTAGAGACATCCGATAAAGCTTTCTTT. Translating gives CASNLETSDKAFF.

Concerning this clonotype: One end of the junction is discordant with germline, which a read error may explain. This chain links TRBV6-2 or TRBV6-3 with TRBJ1-1, with 8 bases identical to TRBD1. This CDR3 is 15 amino acids long. Per germline, CDR1 MNHEY and CDR2 SVGEGT. CDR3 sequence reads: CASGTRQGMNIEVFF. In DNA, the CDR3 is TGTGCCAGCGGTACGAGACAGGGGATGAACATTGAAGTTTTCTTT.

A note on this clonotype: A junction boundary mismatches the germline segment, possibly from a read error. V is TRBV6-4 and J is TRBJ2-4, with D hard to call. The CDR3 sequence is 12 residues long. Germline V gene lookup returns CDR1 MRHNA and CDR2 SNTAGT. Written as DNA, the CDR3 is TGTGCCAGCGGTGATACAAATGGCATTCAGTATTTC. Its protein is CASGDTNGIQYF.

At least ten counts were recorded for this clonotype. The chain employs TRBV5-1 and TRBJ2-1; D not resolved. Germline CDR1 is SGHRS and CDR2 is YFSETQ. Deletions cut 0 bases from V and 10 bases from J, with 11 bases between. This CDR3 is built from 13 residues. This CDR3 reads CASSLGPLAEQFF. The CDR3 nucleotides are TGCGCCAGCAGCTTGGGACCTCTGGCGGAGCAGTTCTTC.

This chain joins TRBV4-3 and TRBJ1-1; a weak D match, TRBD1 (5 bases). The CDR3 extends over 16 amino acids. Trimming shortened V by 8 bases and J by 4 bases, and 23 bases separated the two germline ends. In germline, CDR1 is LGHNA, CDR2 YSLEER. CDR3 bases: TGCGCCAGCGCCCAGACATCAGCAGCTAGGGGCACTGAAGCTTTCTTT. Its protein is CASAQTSAARGTEAFF.

Turning to this clonotype: One end of the junction varies from germline; a read error may be responsible. The V and J genes are TRBV11-1 and TRBJ2-5; maybe TRBD2 (6 bases). This CDR3 has 15 residues. Germline loops: CDR1 SGHAT, CDR2 FQDESV (reference sequence). In nucleotides, the CDR3 is TGTGCCAACATCCTGGGTAGGACTAATGAAGAGACCCAGTATTTC. Protein sequence: CANILGRTNEETQYF.

This clonotype was recorded many times. For the CDR3, the DNA is TGTGCCAGCAGTGAACCAAGGCAGCCTCAAGAGACCCAGTACTTC. It encodes CASSEPRQPQETQYF. This chain links TRBV25-1 with TRBJ2-5, with D unresolved. The CDR3 is 15 residues long. V shed 2 bases and J shed 2 bases, with 12 bases lying between them. Germline V gives CDR1 MGHDK, CDR2 SYGVNS.

As for this clonotype: A read error may produce the germline difference seen at one junction end. The CDR3 nucleotides are TGTGCCGCCGGGTCAGGGGGCTTTACTGAAGCTTCCTTT. Its protein is CAAGSGGFTEASF. V is TRBV6-1 and J is TRBJ1-1, with 8 bases aligning to TRBD1. CDR3 length: 13 amino acids. CDR1 is MNHNS, CDR2 SASEGT, per germline.